Listed below are T cell receptor beta chains from one sample, sequenced in a study of human T cells and chemical hapten exposure. Via MiXCR, TCRdb re-called the RACE reads, giving one row per CDR3 protein. The sample lists some 300,000 distinct CDR3 sequences, approximately 5.8% occurring once. The input for sequencing was whole blood, taken in connection with sensitization to the hapten diphenylcyclopropenone (DPC). These receptors were obtained from a woman younger than 30 with alopecia areata. Some clones in this sample may be carry-over from other donors' samples. Each CDR3 is given without its conserved first and last residue. Fields, in order: V gene, CDR3 length, CDR3 protein.

>TRBV6-5|13
ASSSTSGRTDTQY
>TRBV6-1|14
ASSDHLEGGQNTQY
>TRBV2|13
ASSAGGDGNTEAF
>TRBV12-3/TRBV12-4|13
ASSISLRDGNTIY
>TRBV9|13
ASSVGADMNTEAF
>TRBV18|12
ASSRDREDQPQH
>TRBV7-2|12
ASSRRGAQETQY
>TRBV20-1|14
SARPLAGGNTDTQY
>TRBV2|11
ASIQGTGNTIY
>TRBV20-1|13
SARREEANTGELF
>TRBV6-1|13
ASKAPAGGEETQY
>TRBV7-2|12
ASSFDRGWCEQY
>TRBV2|16
ASSRPGLAGGATDTQY
>TRBV6-5|12
ASRPGGANYGYT
>TRBV9|14
ASSVSSGSLNTEAF
>TRBV10-3|12
AISEMRGDTEAF
>TRBV3-1|14
ASSQEGFLVRNEQF
>TRBV9|13
ASSALGQVSETQY
>TRBV4-1|16
ASSQEAGQLAGYYEQY
>TRBV20-1|9
SAREIDTQY
>TRBV7-2|12
ASSSTQSTDTQY
>TRBV5-8|12
ASSLVKGAGEQY
>TRBV4-3|15
ASSQMRAGGSYNEQF
>TRBV3-1|11
ASSQATGLGYT
>TRBV6-1|11
ASSGQGAGEAF
>TRBV6-1|16
ASSEGGTSGTSTDTQY
>TRBV5-4|11
ASSLDENYGYT
>TRBV7-3|13
ASSPTGRGTGELF
>TRBV7-9|10
ASSQAFYGYT
>TRBV18|13
ASSPGQGHGNTIY
>TRBV5-1|15
ASSPILGTASGNTIY
>TRBV29-1|8
SVPMDTQY
>TRBV6-5|10
ASYSSPGEQY
>TRBV28|13
ASSLLRGGSYGYT
>TRBV6-6|16
ASSYSRGGFKRNYGYT
>TRBV9|13
ASSVGADSLNEQF
>TRBV7-9|15
ASSLRYGGQLNTEAF
>TRBV24-1|13
ATSEDSRETDTQY
>TRBV20-1|13
SARDDGLRSYEQY
>TRBV7-8|12
ASSRGGTGTEAF